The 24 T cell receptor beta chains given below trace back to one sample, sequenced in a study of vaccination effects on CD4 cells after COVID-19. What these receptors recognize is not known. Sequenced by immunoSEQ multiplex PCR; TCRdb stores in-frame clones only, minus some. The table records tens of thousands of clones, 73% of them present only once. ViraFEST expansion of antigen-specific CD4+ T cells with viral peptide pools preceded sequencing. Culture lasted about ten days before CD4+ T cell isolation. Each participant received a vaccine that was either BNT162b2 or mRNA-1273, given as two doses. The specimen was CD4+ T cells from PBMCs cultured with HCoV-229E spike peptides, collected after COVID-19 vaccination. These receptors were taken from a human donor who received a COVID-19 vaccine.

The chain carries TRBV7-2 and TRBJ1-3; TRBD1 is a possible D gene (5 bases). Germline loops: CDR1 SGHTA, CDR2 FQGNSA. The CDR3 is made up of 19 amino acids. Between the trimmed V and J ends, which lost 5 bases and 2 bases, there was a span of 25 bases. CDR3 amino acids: CASSRDRTLIRVPGNTIYF. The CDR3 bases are TGTGCCAGCAGCCGTGATCGGACACTTATACGAGTCCCTGGAAACACCATATATTTT.

The CDR3 loop is CASSLTSGGQQETQYF. The CDR3 DNA sequence: TGTGCCAGTAGTTTGACTAGCGGGGGACAACAAGAGACCCAGTACTTC. The chain is built from TRBV19 and TRBJ2-5; the match to TRBD2 covers 12 bases. The V gene's germline CDR1 is LNHDA and CDR2 SQIVND (reference sequence). The CDR3 runs to 16 residues. V shed 5 bases, J shed 2 bases, and the junction held 6 bases outside the gene matches.

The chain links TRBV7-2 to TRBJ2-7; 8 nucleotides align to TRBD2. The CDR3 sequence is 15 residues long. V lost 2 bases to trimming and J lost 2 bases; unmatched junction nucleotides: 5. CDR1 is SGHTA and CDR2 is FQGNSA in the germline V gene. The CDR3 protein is CASSLNGGGTYEQYV. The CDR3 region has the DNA TGTGCCAGCAGCTTAAACGGGGGGGGAACCTACGAGCAGTACGTC.

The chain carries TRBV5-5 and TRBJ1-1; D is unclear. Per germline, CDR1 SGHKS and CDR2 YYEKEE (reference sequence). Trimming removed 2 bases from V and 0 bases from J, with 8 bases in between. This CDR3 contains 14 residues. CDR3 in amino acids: CASSLTSLNTEAFF. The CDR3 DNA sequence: TGTGCCAGCAGCTTAACCTCGCTGAACACTGAAGCTTTCTTT.

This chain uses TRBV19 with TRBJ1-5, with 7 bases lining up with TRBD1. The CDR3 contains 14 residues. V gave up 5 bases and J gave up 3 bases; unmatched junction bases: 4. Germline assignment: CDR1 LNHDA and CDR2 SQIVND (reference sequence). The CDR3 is CASSGTAFNQPQHF. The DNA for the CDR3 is TGTGCCAGTAGTGGGACAGCTTTCAATCAGCCCCAGCATTTT.

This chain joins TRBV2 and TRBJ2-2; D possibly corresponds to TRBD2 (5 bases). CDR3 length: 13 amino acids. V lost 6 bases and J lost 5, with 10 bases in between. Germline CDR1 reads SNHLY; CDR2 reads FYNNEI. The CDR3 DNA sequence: TGTGCCAGCAGCCCCCGGGAAACCGGGGAGCTGTTTTTT. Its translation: CASSPRETGELFF.

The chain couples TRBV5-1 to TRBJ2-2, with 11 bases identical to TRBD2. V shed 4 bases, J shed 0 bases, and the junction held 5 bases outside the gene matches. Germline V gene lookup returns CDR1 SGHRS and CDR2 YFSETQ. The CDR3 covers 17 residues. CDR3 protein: CASSRATSGANTGELFF. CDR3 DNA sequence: TGCGCCAGCAGCCGAGCGACTAGCGGGGCGAACACCGGGGAGCTGTTTTTT.

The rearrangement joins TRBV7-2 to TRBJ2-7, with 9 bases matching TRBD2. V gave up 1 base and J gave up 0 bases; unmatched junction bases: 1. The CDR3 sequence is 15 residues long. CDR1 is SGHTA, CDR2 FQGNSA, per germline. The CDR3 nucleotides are TGTGCCAGCAGCTTAGGCGGGGGGGCCTCCTACGAGCAGTACGTC. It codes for CASSLGGGASYEQYV.

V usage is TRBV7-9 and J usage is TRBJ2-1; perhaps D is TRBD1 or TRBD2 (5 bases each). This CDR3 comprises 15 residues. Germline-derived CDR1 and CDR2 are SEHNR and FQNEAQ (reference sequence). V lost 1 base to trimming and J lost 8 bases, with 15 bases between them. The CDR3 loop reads CASSLVGTQRDEQFF. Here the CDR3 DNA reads TGTGCCAGCAGCTTAGTAGGGACGCAAAGGGATGAGCAGTTCTTC.

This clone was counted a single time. The CDR3 DNA reads as TGTGCCAGCAGCGGGAAGGTGAGGTATAGCAATCAGCCCCAGCATTTT. It encodes CASSGKVRYSNQPQHF. The chain has TRBV9 and TRBJ1-5; D call uncertain. The germline V gene has CDR1 SGDLS and CDR2 YYNGEE. The CDR3 sequence is 16 residues long. V lost 3 bases to trimming and J lost 0 bases, with 13 bases between them. Full variable domain (missing parts from reference TRBV9 and TRBJ1-5): DSGVTQTPKHLITATGQRVTLRCSPRSGDLSVYWYQQSLDQGLQFLIQYYNGEERAKGNILERFSAQQFPDLHSELNLSSLELGDSALYFCASSGKVRYSNQPQHFGDGTRLSIL.

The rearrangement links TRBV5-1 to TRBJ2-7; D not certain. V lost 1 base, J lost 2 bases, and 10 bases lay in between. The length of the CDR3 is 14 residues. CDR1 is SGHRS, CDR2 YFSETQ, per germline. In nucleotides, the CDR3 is TGCGCCAGCAGCTTGTCCCCAGGCGCCTACGAGCAGTACGTC. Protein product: CASSLSPGAYEQYV.

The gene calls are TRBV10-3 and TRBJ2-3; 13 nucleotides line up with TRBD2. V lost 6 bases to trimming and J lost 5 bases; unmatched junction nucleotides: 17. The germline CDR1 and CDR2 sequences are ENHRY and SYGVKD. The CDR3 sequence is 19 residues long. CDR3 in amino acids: CAISSRQELAGGRKDTQYF. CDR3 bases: TGTGCCATCAGCTCACGACAAGAACTAGCGGGGGGGCGGAAAGATACGCAGTATTTT.

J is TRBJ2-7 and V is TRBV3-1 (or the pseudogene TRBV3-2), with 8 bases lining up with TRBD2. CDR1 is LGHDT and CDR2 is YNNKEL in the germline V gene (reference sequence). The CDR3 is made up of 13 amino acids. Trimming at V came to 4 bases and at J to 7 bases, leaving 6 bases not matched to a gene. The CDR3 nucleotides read TGTGCCAGCAGCCCGGGGGGGGCCAGGGAGCAGTACGTC. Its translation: CASSPGGAREQYV.

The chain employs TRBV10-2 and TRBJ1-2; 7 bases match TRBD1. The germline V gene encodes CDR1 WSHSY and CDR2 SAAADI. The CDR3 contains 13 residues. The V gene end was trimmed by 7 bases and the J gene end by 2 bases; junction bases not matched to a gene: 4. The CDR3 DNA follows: TGCGCCAGCAATAGGGGGCGAAACTATGGCTACACCTTC. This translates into CASNRGRNYGYTF.

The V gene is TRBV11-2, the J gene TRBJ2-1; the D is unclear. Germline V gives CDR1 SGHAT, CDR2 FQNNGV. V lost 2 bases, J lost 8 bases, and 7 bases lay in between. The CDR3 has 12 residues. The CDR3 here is CASSLFSDEQFF. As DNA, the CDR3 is TGTGCCAGCAGCTTATTTTCGGATGAGCAGTTCTTC.

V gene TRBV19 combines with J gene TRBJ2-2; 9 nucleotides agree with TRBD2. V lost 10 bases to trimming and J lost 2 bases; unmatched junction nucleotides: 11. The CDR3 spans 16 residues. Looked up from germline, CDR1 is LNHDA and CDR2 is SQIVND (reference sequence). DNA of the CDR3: TGTGCCACTTCCTCTACAGCGGGGGGTAACACCGGGGAGCTGTTTTTT. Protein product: CATSSTAGGNTGELFF.

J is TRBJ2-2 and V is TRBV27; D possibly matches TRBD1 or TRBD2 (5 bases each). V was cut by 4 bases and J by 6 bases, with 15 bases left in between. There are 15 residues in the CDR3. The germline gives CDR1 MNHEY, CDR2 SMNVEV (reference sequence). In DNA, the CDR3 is TGTGCCAGCAGTTATTTTGGGGGAGTATCCGGGGAGCTGTTTTTT. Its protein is CASSYFGGVSGELFF.

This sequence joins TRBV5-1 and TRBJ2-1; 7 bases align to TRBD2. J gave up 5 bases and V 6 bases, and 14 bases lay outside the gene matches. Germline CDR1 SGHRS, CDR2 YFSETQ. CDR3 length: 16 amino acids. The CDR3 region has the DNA TGCGCCAGCACATCGACTAGCTTGAGGGTCAACAATGAGCAGTTCTTC. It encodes CASTSTSLRVNNEQFF. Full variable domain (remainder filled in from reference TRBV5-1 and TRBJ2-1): KAGVTQTPRYLIKTRGQQVTLSCSPISGHRSVSWYQQTPGQGLQFLFEYFSETQRNKGNFPGRFSGRQFSNSRSEMNVSTLELGDSALYLCASTSTSLRVNNEQFFGPGTRLTVL.

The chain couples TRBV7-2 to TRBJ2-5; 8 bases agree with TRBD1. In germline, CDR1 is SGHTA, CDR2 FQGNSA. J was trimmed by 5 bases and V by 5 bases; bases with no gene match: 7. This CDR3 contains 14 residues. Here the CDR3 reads CASSIQGAEETQYF. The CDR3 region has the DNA TGTGCCAGCAGCATCCAGGGGGCAGAGGAGACCCAGTACTTC.

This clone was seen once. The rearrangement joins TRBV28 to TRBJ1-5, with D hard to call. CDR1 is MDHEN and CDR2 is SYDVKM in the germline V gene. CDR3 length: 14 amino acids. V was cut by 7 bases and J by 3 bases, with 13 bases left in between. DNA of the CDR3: TGTGCCAGCACCGCGGACGGAATCAATCAGCCCCAGCATTTT. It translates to CASTADGINQPQHF.

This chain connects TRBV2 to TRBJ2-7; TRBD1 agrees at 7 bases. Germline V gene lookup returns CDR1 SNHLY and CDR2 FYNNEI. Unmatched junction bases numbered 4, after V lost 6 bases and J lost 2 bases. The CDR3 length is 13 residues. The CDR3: CASSRDSTYEQYV. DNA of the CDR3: TGTGCCAGCAGCCGGGACAGCACCTACGAGCAGTACGTC.

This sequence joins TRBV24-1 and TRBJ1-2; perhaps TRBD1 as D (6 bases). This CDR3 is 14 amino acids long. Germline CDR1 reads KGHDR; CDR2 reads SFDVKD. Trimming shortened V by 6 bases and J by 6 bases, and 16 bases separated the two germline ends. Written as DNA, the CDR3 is TGTGCCACCAGTCCCCAGGACAGAGAAGATGGCTACACCTTC. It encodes CATSPQDREDGYTF.

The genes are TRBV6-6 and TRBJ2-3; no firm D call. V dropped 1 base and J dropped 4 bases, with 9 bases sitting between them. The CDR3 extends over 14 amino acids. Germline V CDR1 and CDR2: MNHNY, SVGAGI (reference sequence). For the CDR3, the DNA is TGTGCCAGCAGTTACTGGAGCCAGGCAGATACGCAGTATTTT. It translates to CASSYWSQADTQYF.

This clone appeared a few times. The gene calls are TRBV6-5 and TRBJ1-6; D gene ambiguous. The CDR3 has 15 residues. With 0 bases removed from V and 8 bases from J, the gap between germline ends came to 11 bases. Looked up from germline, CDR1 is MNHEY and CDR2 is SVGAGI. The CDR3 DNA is TGTGCCAGCAGTTACTCGAGACGTTTGGATTCACCCCTCCACTTT. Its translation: CASSYSRRLDSPLHF.